Listed here are 25 T cell receptor beta chains from one sample, sequenced in a study of T cell changes during pregnancy in multiple sclerosis (dated by TCRdb to the late 2010s). The library came from the immunoSEQ multiplex PCR assay. TCRdb took this table from immuneACCESS and kept in-frame rearrangements with V and J called. Such tables lack part of the clones; where checked against another copy, unresolved V genes explain under half of the gap, and the rest is unexplained. In this sample the table shows about 29,000 clones, approximately 94% of which occur a single time. The ten largest clones add up to 4.5% to 7% of the sample. The sequencing here drew on CD8+ T cells from peripheral blood mononuclear cells, taken before pregnancy. These receptor sequences come from a female donor with multiple sclerosis, enrolled in a pregnancy study.

The gene calls are TRBV5-4 and TRBJ2-7; D gene ambiguous. Germline-derived CDR1 and CDR2 are SGHNT and YYREEE (reference sequence). This CDR3 has 14 amino acids. V was cut by 0 bases and J by 3 bases, with 10 bases left in between. The DNA for the CDR3 is TGTGCCAGCAGCTTGGAGCCCATGAGCTACGAGCAGTACTTC. Translated, it gives CASSLEPMSYEQYF.

The chain has TRBV7-4 and TRBJ2-7; TRBD1 matches at 11 bases. This CDR3 comprises 15 residues. Losses at the gene ends were 4 bases for V and 4 bases for J; bases not matched to a gene: 6. Germline values: CDR1 SGHVT, CDR2 SQSDAQ. CDR3 sequence reads: CASSSPGQGEYEQYF. As DNA, the CDR3 is TGTGCCAGCAGCTCACCGGGACAGGGGGAATACGAGCAGTACTTC.

V gene TRBV20-1 combines with J gene TRBJ2-7; D not resolved. V lost 0 bases to trimming and J lost 7 bases, with 7 bases between them. Germline V CDR1 and CDR2: DFQATT, SNEGSKA (reference sequence). The CDR3 extends over 11 amino acids. CDR3: CSARDSPEQYF. The CDR3 DNA is TGCAGTGCTAGAGATTCCCCGGAGCAGTACTTC.

The chain uses TRBV6-5 and TRBJ1-3; maybe TRBD1 (5 bases). The CDR3 is 14 amino acids. The germline gives CDR1 MNHEY, CDR2 SVGAGI. V lost 2 bases to trimming and J lost 4 bases, with 9 bases between them. The CDR3 sequence is CASSYKGVGNTIYF. For the CDR3, the DNA is TGTGCCAGCAGTTACAAAGGGGTCGGAAACACCATATATTTT.

The chain couples TRBV5-8 to TRBJ2-7; 7 bases line up with TRBD2. The germline gives CDR1 SGHTS, CDR2 YDEGEE. The V segment lost 4 bases and the J segment 2 bases; nucleotides outside the gene matches: 3. This CDR3 has 13 residues. The CDR3 reads CASSQSGAYEQYF. The CDR3 DNA is TGTGCCAGCAGCCAAAGCGGGGCCTACGAGCAGTACTTC.

The rearrangement links TRBV27 to TRBJ1-5; D is possibly TRBD1 (5 bases). Between the trimmed V and J ends, which lost 6 bases and 3 bases, there was a span of 12 bases. CDR3 length: 14 amino acids. The germline V gene has CDR1 MNHEY and CDR2 SMNVEV (reference sequence). The DNA of the CDR3 is TGTGCCAGCAGGATGGGACTTGACAATCAGCCCCAGCATTTT. This sequence encodes CASRMGLDNQPQHF.

This clone was seen only once. This rearrangement joins TRBV6-6 to TRBJ1-5; weak D call: TRBD1 (6 bases). Germline CDR1 MNHNY, CDR2 SVGAGI (reference sequence). V was shortened by 7 bases and J by 7 bases, with 14 bases between the two germline ends. The CDR3 totals 13 residues. DNA of the CDR3: TGTGCCAGCAAAAACAGGGACCTGCAGCCCCAGCATTTT. Translated: CASKNRDLQPQHF.

This clone has only one observation. The chain carries TRBV27 and TRBJ1-5, with D maybe TRBD1 (5 bases). Trimming removed 0 bases from V and 2 bases from J, with 5 bases in between. Germline V CDR1 and CDR2: MNHEY, SMNVEV (reference sequence). This CDR3 is built from 14 residues. Written as DNA, the CDR3 is TGTGCCAGCAGTTTATCAGGGGGCAATCAGCCCCAGCATTTT. Protein product: CASSLSGGNQPQHF.

The V gene is TRBV7-3, the J gene TRBJ1-1; tentative D call: TRBD1 (6 bases). The CDR3 has 16 residues. Germline V gives CDR1 SGHTA, CDR2 FQGTGA. V was pared by 1 base and J by 7 bases, with 19 bases between. CDR3 region: CASSLMGAAMKDEAFF. The CDR3 nucleotides read TGTGCCAGCAGCTTAATGGGGGCCGCCATGAAGGATGAAGCTTTCTTT.

This chain connects TRBV27 to TRBJ2-7, with 8 bases identical to TRBD2. V trimming: 3 bases; J trimming: 0 bases; junction bases outside the gene matches: 1. The germline V gene encodes CDR1 MNHEY and CDR2 SMNVEV (reference sequence). The CDR3 totals 14 residues. DNA of the CDR3: TGTGCCAGCAGTTTCACTAGCGGCTCCTACGAGCAGTACTTC. Translating it yields CASSFTSGSYEQYF.

The chain employs TRBV5-5 and TRBJ2-7, with D unclear. The length of the CDR3 is 13 residues. V was cut by 4 bases and J by 3 bases, with 11 bases left in between. Germline CDR1 reads SGHKS; CDR2 reads YYEKEE (reference sequence). This chain's CDR3 is CASSATGYYEQYF. The CDR3 DNA sequence: TGTGCCAGCAGCGCGACTGGATACTACGAGCAGTACTTC.

The chain carries TRBV28 and TRBJ2-5; 8 bases match TRBD2. The CDR3 has 16 residues. V dropped 5 bases and J dropped 1; count of bases not matched to a gene: 9. Germline-derived CDR1 and CDR2 are MDHEN and SYDVKM. The DNA of the CDR3 is TGTGCCAGCAGTGAATGGGCGAGCGGGGGCCAAGAGACCCAGTACTTC. Translating gives CASSEWASGGQETQYF.

The V call is TRBV4-1, the J call TRBJ1-5, with D maybe TRBD1 (6 bases). The CDR3 length is 20 residues. V was cut by 4 bases and J by 7 bases, with 32 bases left in between. CDR1 MGHRA and CDR2 YSYEKL come from the germline V gene. The CDR3 region has the DNA TGCGCCAGCAGCCCTTCCACTTTTTTACCTCCGACAGGCCGGCGGCAGCCCCAGCATTTT. Protein: CASSPSTFLPPTGRRQPQHF.

The gene calls are TRBV7-9 and TRBJ2-7, with D maybe TRBD2 (5 bases). This CDR3 has 12 residues. Trimming left V 7 bases short and J 6 bases short, with 13 bases between. The germline V gene encodes CDR1 SEHNR and CDR2 FQNEAQ (reference sequence). Here the CDR3 reads CASIRGGGEQYF. As DNA, the CDR3 is TGTGCCAGCATCCGAGGAGGAGGCGAGCAGTACTTC.

The chain couples TRBV7-8 to TRBJ2-3; D perhaps matches TRBD2 (6 bases). The germline V gene has CDR1 SGHVS and CDR2 FQNEAQ. Trimming shortened V by 1 base and J by 8 bases, and 10 bases separated the two germline ends. The CDR3 is made up of 13 amino acids. This CDR3 is CASSLGGRTTQYF. Here the CDR3 DNA reads TGTGCCAGCAGCTTAGGAGGGAGGACTACGCAGTATTTT.

This rearrangement joins TRBV23-1 to TRBJ1-5, with 7 bases identical to TRBD1. Being an ORF, TRBV23-1 has a function that is uncertain. This CDR3 contains 13 residues. V shed 9 bases and J 3 bases; nucleotides not matched to a gene: 5. CDR3 DNA: TGCGCCAGATTCGACAGGGCCAATCAGCCCCAGCATTTT. As protein: CARFDRANQPQHF.

The V call is TRBV6-5, the J call TRBJ2-2; 8 bases fit TRBD1. J gave up 4 bases and V 6 bases, and 10 bases lay outside the gene matches. CDR3 size: 16 residues. CDR1 MNHEY and CDR2 SVGAGI come from the germline V gene. In DNA form, the CDR3 reads TGTGCCAGCAGATACCTCGGGACAGGATCCACCGGGGAGCTGTTTTTT. It specifies CASRYLGTGSTGELFF.

Only one count was recorded for this clone. The J gene is TRBJ1-4, the V gene TRBV25-1; D remains ambiguous. Germline CDR1 is MGHDK and CDR2 is SYGVNS. The germline V and J ends were trimmed by 2 bases and 4 bases, with 14 bases remaining between them. The CDR3 is 16 amino acids. This CDR3 is CASSEIRQEVNEKLFF. In nucleotides, the CDR3 is TGTGCCAGCAGTGAAATCAGGCAGGAGGTTAATGAAAAACTGTTTTTT.

This clone was recorded a few times. J is TRBJ1-1 and V is TRBV2; D call uncertain. Germline loops: CDR1 SNHLY, CDR2 FYNNEI. Trimming removed 3 bases from V and 2 bases from J, with 4 bases in between. The CDR3 is 12 amino acids. Here the CDR3 reads CASSDINTEAFF. The CDR3 coding sequence is TGTGCCAGCAGTGACATTAACACTGAAGCTTTCTTT.

The chain employs TRBV2 and TRBJ1-5, with D unresolved. This CDR3 comprises 14 residues. Germline V gene sequence: CDR1 SNHLY, CDR2 FYNNEI. With 6 bases removed from V and 3 bases from J, the gap between germline ends came to 12 bases. For the CDR3, the DNA is TGTGCCAGCAGCACGTGGGCCCTCAATCAGCCCCAGCATTTT. This encodes CASSTWALNQPQHF.

The J gene is TRBJ2-1, the V gene TRBV13, with 7 bases fitting TRBD1. Germline V lookup: CDR1 PRHDT, CDR2 FYEKMQ (reference sequence). The CDR3 spans 14 residues. Unmatched junction bases numbered 5, after V lost 4 bases and J lost 5 bases. The CDR3 coding sequence is TGTGCCAGCAGCTACCGGGACAGACACAATGAGCAGTTCTTC. Translated: CASSYRDRHNEQFF.

This clone was seen more than once but under ten times. The same CDR3 arises from other DNA sequences in this sample as well. The rearrangement uses TRBV5-1 and TRBJ1-1; TRBD1 agrees at 8 bases. The germline gives CDR1 SGHRS, CDR2 YFSETQ. This CDR3 contains 13 residues. Losses at the gene ends were 2 bases for V and 5 bases for J; bases not matched to a gene: 2. This chain's CDR3 is CASSLTGGTEAFF. CDR3 DNA: TGCGCCAGCAGCTTAACAGGGGGTACTGAAGCTTTCTTT. Using reference TRBV5-1 and TRBJ1-1 for the parts outside the CDR3, the full variable domain is KAGVTQTPRYLIKTRGQQVTLSCSPISGHRSVSWYQQTPGQGLQFLFEYFSETQRNKGNFPGRFSGRQFSNSRSEMNVSTLELGDSALYLCASSLTGGTEAFFGQGTRLTVV.

The chain is built from TRBV23-1 and TRBJ1-5, with a weak D call TRBD1 (6 bases). TRBV23-1 is classed as an ORF, of uncertain function. Trimming removed 6 bases at V and 9 bases at J, with 27 bases between. The CDR3 is 17 amino acids. The chain's CDR3 is CASRPSGLGQGIWPQHF. CDR3 nucleotide sequence: TGCGCCAGCAGACCCTCCGGTTTGGGGCAGGGGATTTGGCCCCAGCATTTT.

The chain recombines TRBV7-3 with TRBJ2-1, with TRBD2 as a possible D gene (6 bases). This CDR3 has 16 amino acids. Per the germline V gene, CDR1 is SGHTA and CDR2 is FQGTGA. V was clipped by 2 bases and J by 6 bases, with 17 bases between them. CDR3 nucleotides: TGTGCCAGCAGCTTAGATAAGGAGGGAAGGGCCAATGAGCAGTTCTTC. Translating it yields CASSLDKEGRANEQFF. Supplemented by reference TRBV7-3 and TRBJ2-1, the full variable domain reads GAGVSQTPSNKVTEKGKYVELRCDPISGHTALYWYRQSLGQGPEFLIYFQGTGAADDSGLPNDRFFAVRPEGSVSTLKIQRTERGDSAVYLCASSLDKEGRANEQFFGPGTRLTVL.

V usage is TRBV5-1 and J usage is TRBJ1-1; D is unclear. CDR1 and CDR2 (germline): SGHRS, YFSETQ. The germline V and J ends were trimmed by 0 bases and 0 bases, with 12 bases remaining between them. The length of the CDR3 is 16 residues. The CDR3 DNA is TGCGCCAGCAGCTTGGCCCCCCCGGGTCTGAACACTGAAGCTTTCTTT. This gives the protein CASSLAPPGLNTEAFF.